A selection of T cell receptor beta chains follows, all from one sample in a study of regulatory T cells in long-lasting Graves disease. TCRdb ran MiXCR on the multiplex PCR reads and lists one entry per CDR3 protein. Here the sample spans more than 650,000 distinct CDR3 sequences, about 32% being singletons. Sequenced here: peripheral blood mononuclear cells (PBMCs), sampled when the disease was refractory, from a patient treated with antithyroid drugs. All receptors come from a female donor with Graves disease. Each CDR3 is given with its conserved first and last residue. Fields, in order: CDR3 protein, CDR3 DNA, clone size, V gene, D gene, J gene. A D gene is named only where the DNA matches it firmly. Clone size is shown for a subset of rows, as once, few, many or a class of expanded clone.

CDR3 protein: CSSSGGTEAFF; CDR3 DNA: TGCAGCTCCTCGGGGGGCACTGAAGCTTTCTTT; clone size: -; V gene: TRBV29-1; D gene: -; J gene: TRBJ1-1
CDR3 protein: CASSPHTRGNQPQHF; CDR3 DNA: TGTGCCAGCAGTCCTCACACTCGCGGCAATCAGCCCCAGCATTTT; clone size: -; V gene: TRBV6-1; D gene: -; J gene: TRBJ1-5
CDR3 protein: CASSLVSVPYEQYF; CDR3 DNA: TGTGCCAGCAGCTTAGTGTCCGTACCCTACGAGCAGTACTTC; clone size: -; V gene: TRBV7-9; D gene: -; J gene: TRBJ2-7
CDR3 protein: CSARIAGLNTEAFF; CDR3 DNA: TGCAGTGCTAGAATCGCAGGCTTGAACACTGAAGCTTTCTTT; clone size: -; V gene: TRBV20-1; D gene: -; J gene: TRBJ1-1
CDR3 protein: CASSSAQGHIQYF; CDR3 DNA: TGTGCCAGCAGCTCGGCACAGGGACACATTCAGTACTTC; clone size: -; V gene: TRBV12-3/TRBV12-4; D gene: -; J gene: TRBJ2-4
CDR3 protein: CSASREKPSYEQYF; CDR3 DNA: TGCAGTGCTAGTCGAGAAAAACCCTCCTACGAGCAGTACTTC; clone size: -; V gene: TRBV20-1; D gene: -; J gene: TRBJ2-7
CDR3 protein: CASSLNTGQGLGETQYF; CDR3 DNA: TGTGCCAGCTCGCTCAATACGGGACAGGGGTTAGGAGAGACCCAGTACTTC; clone size: few; V gene: TRBV18; D gene: TRBD1; J gene: TRBJ2-5
CDR3 protein: CASSQELVYNYGYTF; CDR3 DNA: TGTGCCAGCAGCCAAGAATTGGTGTATAACTATGGCTACACCTTC; clone size: -; V gene: TRBV3-1; D gene: -; J gene: TRBJ1-2
CDR3 protein: CASSPPGQGANTEAFF; CDR3 DNA: TGTGCCAGCTCACCACCGGGACAGGGGGCGAACACTGAAGCTTTCTTT; clone size: many; V gene: TRBV18; D gene: TRBD1; J gene: TRBJ1-1
CDR3 protein: CSARLGNTGELFF; CDR3 DNA: TGCAGTGCTAGATTGGGGAACACCGGGGAGCTGTTTTTT; clone size: many; V gene: TRBV20-1; D gene: -; J gene: TRBJ2-2
CDR3 protein: CATSDLPDRVHGYTF; CDR3 DNA: TGTGCCACCAGTGATTTACCGGACAGGGTTCATGGCTACACCTTC; clone size: few; V gene: TRBV24-1; D gene: TRBD1; J gene: TRBJ1-2
CDR3 protein: CASSSLRDRMAAFF; CDR3 DNA: TGTGCCAGCAGTTCTCTGCGGGACAGGATGGCAGCTTTCTTT; clone size: -; V gene: TRBV6-5; D gene: TRBD1; J gene: TRBJ1-1
CDR3 protein: CASSDAEGWGFYGYTF; CDR3 DNA: TGTGCCAGCAGCGATGCAGAGGGATGGGGGTTCTATGGCTACACCTTC; clone size: few; V gene: TRBV27; D gene: -; J gene: TRBJ1-2
CDR3 protein: CASSVDAGSYEQYF; CDR3 DNA: TGTGCCAGCAGCGTAGATGCAGGATCCTACGAGCAGTACTTC; clone size: -; V gene: TRBV9; D gene: -; J gene: TRBJ2-7
CDR3 protein: CASTRGGATSTEAFF; CDR3 DNA: TGTGCCAGCACCCGCGGGGGGGCCACCAGCACTGAAGCTTTCTTT; clone size: -; V gene: TRBV25-1; D gene: -; J gene: TRBJ1-1
CDR3 protein: CASTTLNYGYTF; CDR3 DNA: TGTGCCAGCACCACTTTAAACTATGGCTACACCTTC; clone size: many; V gene: TRBV28; D gene: -; J gene: TRBJ1-2